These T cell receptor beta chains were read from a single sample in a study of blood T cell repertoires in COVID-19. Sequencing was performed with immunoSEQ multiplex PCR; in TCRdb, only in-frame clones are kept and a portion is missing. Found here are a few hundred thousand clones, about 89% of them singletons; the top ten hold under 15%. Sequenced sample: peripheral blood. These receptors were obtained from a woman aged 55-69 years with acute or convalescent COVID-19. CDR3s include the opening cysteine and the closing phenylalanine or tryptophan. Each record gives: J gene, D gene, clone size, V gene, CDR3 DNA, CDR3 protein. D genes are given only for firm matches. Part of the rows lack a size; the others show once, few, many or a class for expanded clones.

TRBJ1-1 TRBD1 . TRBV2 TGTGCCAGCAGGGAGACAGGGCCAGGCGCTGAAGCTTTCTTT CASRETGPGAEAFF
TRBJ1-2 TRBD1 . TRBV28 TGTGCCATCACTACCGGGACAGGGGGCAACTATGGCTACACCTTC CAITTGTGGNYGYTF
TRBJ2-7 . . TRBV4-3 TGCGCCAGCAGCCAAGAGAGATTCAAATACGAGCAGTACTTC CASSQERFKYEQYF
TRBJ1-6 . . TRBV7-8 TGTGCCAGCAGCTTAGTTTCCGGAGGGAGAGGGATCAATTCACCCCTCCACTTT CASSLVSGGRGINSPLHF
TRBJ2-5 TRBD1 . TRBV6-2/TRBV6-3 TGTGCCAGCAGTTCTCAGGGGGCCTTTCAAGAGACCCAGTACTTC CASSSQGAFQETQYF
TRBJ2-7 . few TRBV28 TGTGCCAGCATTTCCTCGGGGGACGAGCAGTACTTC CASISSGDEQYF
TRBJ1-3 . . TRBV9 TGTGCCAGCAGCGTAGGACCGGCGGACACCATATATTTT CASSVGPADTIYF
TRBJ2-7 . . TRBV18 TGTGCCAGCTCACCACGAGGAGACGAGCAGTACTTC CASSPRGDEQYF
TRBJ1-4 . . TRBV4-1 TGCGCCAGCAGCCCCGCCAGGGGTACTAATGAAAAACTGTTTTTT CASSPARGTNEKLFF
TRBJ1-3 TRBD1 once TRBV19 TGTGCCAGTGTCTCCTTTTCGACAGGGTCCGGAAACACCATATATTTT CASVSFSTGSGNTIYF
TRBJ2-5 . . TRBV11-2 TGTGCCAGCAGCCCCTTTTATGCGGAGACCCAGTACTTC CASSPFYAETQYF
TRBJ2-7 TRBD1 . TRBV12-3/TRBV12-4 TGTGCCATAGGACAGGGGGGCTACGAGCAGTACTTC CAIGQGGYEQYF
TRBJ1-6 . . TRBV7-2 TGTGCCAGCAGCTCGTCCTCAGGGGCGAGGAATTCACCCCTCCACTTT CASSSSSGARNSPLHF
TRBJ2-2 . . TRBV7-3 TGTGCCAGCAGCCCTTTAGGACAGAGCACCGGGGAGCTGTTTTTT CASSPLGQSTGELFF
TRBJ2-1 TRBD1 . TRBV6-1 TGTGCCAGCAGTGCCCCGGTTGGACAGGGTAAGAATGAGCAGTTCTTC CASSAPVGQGKNEQFF
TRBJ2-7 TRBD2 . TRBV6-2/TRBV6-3 TGTGCCAGCAGTCCCCTTCCGGGACTAGCGTTCTACGAGCAGTACTTC CASSPLPGLAFYEQYF
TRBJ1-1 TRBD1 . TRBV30 TGTGCCTGGAGTACGGGACAGGGCCCTGAAGCTTTCTTT CAWSTGQGPEAFF
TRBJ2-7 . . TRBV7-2 TGTGCCAGCAGCTTAGTTCGGCAGGTTCACGAGCAGTACTTC CASSLVRQVHEQYF
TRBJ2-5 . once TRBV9 TGTGCCAGCAGCGTAGTGGGTACCCCGAGGGAGACCCAGTACTTC CASSVVGTPRETQYF
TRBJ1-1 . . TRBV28 TGTGCCAGCAGTTCGAGGACGGGGGAGGCTTTCTTT CASSSRTGEAFF
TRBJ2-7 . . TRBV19 TGTGCCAGTAGTCTAACACAGGGATCCGAGCAGTACTTC CASSLTQGSEQYF
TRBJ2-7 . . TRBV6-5 TGTGCCAGCAGTTCATCCAGAGGAGCCTACGAGCAGTACTTC CASSSSRGAYEQYF
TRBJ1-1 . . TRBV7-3 TGTGCCAGCAGCTTAAGTCCGGGGGATCACACTGAAGCTTTCTTT CASSLSPGDHTEAFF
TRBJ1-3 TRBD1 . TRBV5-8 TGTGCCAGCAGCTTGTCAGGGGGCTCTTCAGGAAACACCATATATTTT CASSLSGGSSGNTIYF
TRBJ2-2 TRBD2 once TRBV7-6 TGTGCCAGCAGCTTAGTAACTAGCGGGAGCGGGGAGCTGTTTTTT CASSLVTSGSGELFF
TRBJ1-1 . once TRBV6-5 TGTGCCAGCAAAGGCCACAGGAACACTGAAGCTTTCTTT CASKGHRNTEAFF